The rows below give T cell receptor beta chains drawn from one sample of a study of blood T cell repertoires in COVID-19. Using immunoSEQ multiplex PCR, the repertoire was profiled, and TCRdb retains in-frame clones only, with some absent. Here the sample spans around 52,000 clones, 82% being singletons. Sequencing was carried out using peripheral blood. The receptors stem from a woman older than 75 with acute or convalescent COVID-19. CDR3s include the opening cysteine and the closing phenylalanine or tryptophan. The D gene is left open where the match is weak. Some rows have no size entry. The others give once, few or many, or a class for an expanded clone.

D	V	size	J	CDR3	DNA
-	TRBV5-5	few	TRBJ1-5	CASSLETGRGQPQHF	TGTGCCAGCAGCTTGGAGACAGGAAGGGGTCAGCCCCAGCATTTT
-	TRBV6-5	-	TRBJ2-7	CATGEQGSSYEQYF	TGTGCCACCGGGGAGCAGGGGAGCTCCTACGAGCAGTACTTC
TRBD2	TRBV9	-	TRBJ2-2	CASSETGGLADNTGELFF	TGTGCCAGCAGCGAAACGGGGGGACTAGCGGACAACACCGGGGAGCTGTTTTTT
TRBD1	TRBV6-5	few	TRBJ2-7	CASSYSTGVLYEQYF	TGTGCCAGCAGTTACTCTACAGGGGTCCTCTACGAGCAGTACTTC
-	TRBV6-5	-	TRBJ1-1	CASSYFRNTEAFF	TGTGCCAGCAGTTACTTCCGGAACACTGAAGCTTTCTTT
-	TRBV29-1	-	TRBJ2-7	CSAGQTAGEQYF	TGCAGCGCTGGACAGACCGCTGGCGAGCAGTACTTC
TRBD2	TRBV2	-	TRBJ2-7	CASSEALRTSGYEQYF	TGTGCCAGCAGTGAAGCGCTAAGGACTAGCGGCTACGAGCAGTACTTC
-	TRBV5-1	-	TRBJ2-5	CASSLAVLNQFWTESGETQYF	TGCGCCAGCAGCTTGGCCGTTTTAAACCAGTTTTGGACCGAGAGCGGGGAGACCCAGTACTTC
TRBD1	TRBV11-2	once	TRBJ2-5	CASSPQGAPGETQYF	TGTGCCAGCAGCCCGCAGGGGGCCCCCGGGGAGACCCAGTACTTC
-	TRBV3-1/TRBV3-2	once	TRBJ2-1	CASSQDLLSNEQFF	TGTGCCAGCAGCCAAGATCTACTTTCCAATGAGCAGTTCTTC
TRBD1	TRBV6-6	few	TRBJ2-3	CASSTQGASTDTQYF	TGTGCCAGCAGTACGCAGGGGGCCAGCACAGATACGCAGTATTTT
TRBD1	TRBV29-1	-	TRBJ2-7	CSVQGEQYEQYF	TGCAGCGTCCAGGGGGAACAGTACGAGCAGTACTTC
-	TRBV6-6	-	TRBJ2-3	CASSYKGLQGTDTQYF	TGTGCCAGCAGTTATAAGGGCCTACAGGGCACAGATACGCAGTATTTT
-	TRBV14	-	TRBJ1-1	CASSQVRQAKEAFF	TGTGCCAGCAGCCAAGTCCGGCAGGCGAAGGAAGCTTTCTTT
TRBD1	TRBV27	once	TRBJ2-5	CASSLVQGARETQYF	TGTGCCAGCAGTTTAGTACAGGGGGCTCGGGAGACCCAGTACTTC
TRBD1	TRBV5-4	-	TRBJ2-5	CASSQDRVVKETQYF	TGTGCCAGCAGCCAGGACAGGGTGGTTAAAGAGACCCAGTACTTC
-	TRBV6-6	-	TRBJ1-1	CASSRSPRPPGNTEAFF	TGTGCCAGCAGTCGGTCTCCGCGCCCGCCGGGGAACACTGAAGCTTTCTTT
-	TRBV2	-	TRBJ1-1	CASSEGRVWAEAFF	TGTGCCAGCAGTGAAGGCAGGGTGTGGGCTGAAGCTTTCTTT
TRBD2	TRBV29-1	-	TRBJ2-7	CSVGGARRTSGIYEQYF	TGCAGCGTTGGGGGGGCAAGGAGGACTAGCGGGATTTACGAGCAGTACTTC
-	TRBV28	once	TRBJ1-1	CASSFFRDTEAFF	TGTGCCAGCAGTTTCTTCCGGGACACTGAAGCTTTCTTT
TRBD2	TRBV7-9	-	TRBJ2-1	CASSGLAGGRWEQFF	TGTGCCAGCAGCGGGCTAGCGGGGGGACGATGGGAGCAGTTCTTC
-	TRBV27	once	TRBJ2-6	CASGEAYGANVLTF	TGTGCCAGCGGAGAGGCATATGGGGCCAACGTCCTGACTTTC
TRBD1	TRBV5-4	-	TRBJ1-5	CATRTGPNQPQHF	TGTGCCACCCGGACAGGCCCCAATCAGCCCCAGCATTTT
-	TRBV30	-	TRBJ1-5	CAWSSQGDQPQHF	TGTGCCTGGAGTTCACAGGGTGATCAGCCCCAGCATTTT
-	TRBV6-2/TRBV6-3	-	TRBJ1-6	CASSPASAISYNSPLHF	TGTGCCAGCAGTCCAGCTTCAGCGATCTCCTATAATTCACCCCTCCACTTT
TRBD1	TRBV18	-	TRBJ2-2	CASSPGQPNTGELFF	TGTGCCAGCTCACCGGGACAGCCGAACACCGGGGAGCTGTTTTTT
-	TRBV10-3	-	TRBJ2-7	CAIRPVRSGEQYF	TGTGCCATCAGGCCCGTTCGGTCCGGCGAGCAGTACTTC
TRBD1	TRBV19	once	TRBJ1-3	CASSLLQGSSGNTIYF	TGTGCCAGTTCTTTGTTACAGGGGAGCTCTGGAAACACCATATATTTT
-	TRBV5-8	-	TRBJ2-7	CASSPDRIRSYEQYF	TGTGCCAGCAGCCCCGACAGGATTCGGTCCTACGAGCAGTACTTC